Each of the 17 T cell receptor beta chains below was sequenced from the same sample in a study of blood T cells in healthy people across ages. The authors ran a second PCR of about 6 to 11 cycles using a sample-barcoded 5' primer and a J-beta primer mix. MiXCR, run by TCRdb on the 5' RACE reads, gives a single entry per CDR3 protein. The data show some 710,000 distinct CDR3 sequences, 35% to 50% seen once. Sequenced input: blood. These receptors originate from a man of 80 years or more in good health.

This rearrangement joins TRBV7-9 to TRBJ2-3, with 11 bases matching TRBD2. The CDR3 sequence is 16 residues long. Germline assignment: CDR1 SEHNR and CDR2 FQNEAQ (reference sequence). The trim removed 10 bases at V and 0 bases at J, leaving 9 bases unmatched. CDR3 sequence reads: CATLAGGPPSTDTQYF. The DNA for the CDR3 is TGTGCCACCTTAGCGGGGGGGCCGCCTAGCACAGATACGCAGTATTTT.

The rearrangement joins TRBV7-2 to TRBJ2-7, with TRBD2 matching 7 bases. Germline V lookup: CDR1 SGHTA, CDR2 FQGNSA. V lost 4 bases and J lost 3; bases outside the gene matches: 3. The CDR3 runs to 13 residues. CDR3 sequence reads: CASSSGLLYEQYF. CDR3 nucleotides: TGTGCCAGCAGCTCGGGACTACTCTACGAGCAGTACTTC. The full variable domain, its missing parts supplied by reference TRBV7-2 and TRBJ2-7, is GAGVSQSPSNKVTEKGKDVELRCDPISGHTALYWYRQSLGQGLEFLIYFQGNSAPDKSGLPSDRFSAERTGGSVSTLTIQRTQQEDSAVYLCASSSGLLYEQYFGPGTRLTVT.

This clonotype was seen a single time. This sequence may be a read error, since a much larger clone differs from it by one base. V and J are TRBV12-3 or TRBV12-4 and TRBJ1-2; no clear D. This CDR3 has 12 residues. CDR3 amino acids: CTSDNRAGGYTF. The CDR3 DNA is TGTACCAGCGACAACAGAGCGGGCGGCTACACCTTC.

Only a few counts were recorded for this clonotype. The CDR3 sequence is CASSLEPGYGANVLTF. In nucleotides, the CDR3 is TGTGCCAGCAGCTTAGAACCAGGGTATGGGGCCAACGTCCTGACTTTC. V and J are TRBV7-3 and TRBJ2-6, with D possibly matching TRBD1 (5 bases). V lost 2 bases and J 3 bases, leaving 11 bases between the germline ends. CDR1 SGHTA and CDR2 FQGTGA come from the germline V gene. The CDR3 loop spans 16 amino acids.

This clonotype was observed a handful of times. The chain has TRBV7-2 and TRBJ2-7; D assignment may be TRBD1 or TRBD2 (5 bases each). V lost 2 bases, J lost 2 bases, and 7 bases lay in between. In germline, CDR1 is SGHTA, CDR2 FQGNSA. The CDR3 covers 13 residues. CDR3 amino acids: CASSLPGPYEQYF. The CDR3 DNA is TGTGCCAGCAGCTTACCGGGGCCCTACGAGCAGTACTTC.

This clonotype was recorded once. This chain joins TRBV5-5 and TRBJ2-7, with 8 positions matching TRBD1. The CDR3 consists of 14 residues. Losses at the gene ends were 3 bases for V and 5 bases for J; bases not matched to a gene: 7. From germline, CDR1 is SGHKS and CDR2 YYEKEE (reference sequence). The CDR3 DNA is TGTGCCAGCAGCTGGGACAGGACGACTGACGAGCAGTACTTC. Translated: CASSWDRTTDEQYF.

This chain links TRBV20-1 with TRBJ2-4; 10 bases line up with TRBD2. The DNA end lines up better with TRBJ2-7; the J call may be wrong. The length of the CDR3 is 16 residues. From germline, CDR1 is DFQATT and CDR2 SNEGSKA (reference sequence). The CDR3 here is CSARPSLAGDNYEQYF. CDR3 nucleotides: TGCAGTGCTAGACCCTCCCTAGCGGGAGATAACTACGAGCAGTACTTC.

In its sample, this clonotype was seen a few times. This chain connects TRBV27 to TRBJ2-7, with 8 positions matching TRBD1. The V and J ends lost 5 bases and 2 bases, in that order; junction bases with no gene match: 5. Germline V gives CDR1 MNHEY, CDR2 SMNVEV (reference sequence). The CDR3 has 14 residues. The CDR3 is CASSAGQGPYEQYF. CDR3 bases: TGTGCCAGCAGTGCCGGACAGGGCCCCTACGAGCAGTACTTC.

This chain links TRBV20-1 with TRBJ2-1, with TRBD2 matching 10 bases. Germline V gene sequence: CDR1 DFQATT, CDR2 SNEGSKA (reference sequence). After removal of 5 bases from V and 6 bases from J, the junction contained 4 bases not matched to a gene. This CDR3 is 13 amino acids long. CDR3: CSAVRTSGNEQFF. The CDR3, as DNA: TGCAGTGCTGTCAGGACTAGCGGCAATGAGCAGTTCTTC.

V is TRBV27 and J is TRBJ2-1, with 7 bases that match TRBD2. V lost 3 bases to trimming and J lost 5 bases; unmatched junction nucleotides: 16. The length of the CDR3 is 18 residues. CDR1 and CDR2 from the germline V gene are MNHEY and SMNVEV (reference sequence). CDR3 protein: CASSLGPYGGSFDNEQFF. The CDR3, as DNA: TGTGCCAGCAGTTTGGGCCCTTACGGCGGGAGCTTTGACAATGAGCAGTTCTTC.

The chain carries TRBV20-1 and TRBJ2-5; TRBD2 matches at 10 bases. The CDR3 totals 18 residues. The germline gives CDR1 DFQATT, CDR2 SNEGSKA (reference sequence). V shed 0 bases, J shed 5 bases, and the junction held 15 bases outside the gene matches. DNA for the CDR3: TGCAGTGCTAGAGACGGAGCGGGAGGGCCCCCGGGTATCGAGACCCAGTACTTC. It is translated as CSARDGAGGPPGIETQYF.

The genes are TRBV7-3 and TRBJ2-6, with D perhaps TRBD1 (6 bases). Germline values: CDR1 SGHTA, CDR2 FQGTGA. Trimming took off 2 bases at V and 1 base at J, with 15 bases between the two ends. The CDR3 has 18 amino acids. The CDR3 DNA sequence: TGTGCCAGCAGCTTACAGGGGAACGACCCATCTGGGGCCAACGTCCTGACTTTC. Translation gives CASSLQGNDPSGANVLTF.

This clonotype turned up a few times. The rearrangement uses TRBV4-1 and TRBJ2-2; TRBD2 is a possible D gene (5 bases). Germline CDR1 and CDR2: MGHRA and YSYEKL. The CDR3 contains 14 residues. Trimming took off 0 bases at V and 6 bases at J, with 8 bases between the two ends. CDR3 loop: CASSQDRAAGELFF. The CDR3 DNA reads TGCGCCAGCAGCCAAGATCGAGCGGCCGGGGAGCTGTTTTTT.

This clonotype was observed at least ten times. The chain recombines TRBV5-1 with TRBJ2-7, with D perhaps TRBD1 or TRBD2 (6 bases each). The germline CDR1 and CDR2 sequences are SGHRS and YFSETQ. This CDR3 has 16 amino acids. Between the trimmed V and J ends, which lost 0 bases and 0 bases, there was a span of 13 bases. CDR3 protein: CASSLGHRDSSYEQYF. The DNA for the CDR3 is TGCGCCAGCAGCTTGGGACACAGGGACTCCTCCTACGAGCAGTACTTC.

This clonotype was seen a handful of times. V usage is TRBV20-1 and J usage is TRBJ2-1, with 10 bases that match TRBD2. The CDR3 length is 16 residues. Germline V gives CDR1 DFQATT, CDR2 SNEGSKA (reference sequence). V lost 2 bases and J lost 11; bases outside the gene matches: 15. The CDR3, as DNA: TGCAGTGCTAGAACAAGAGCGGGAGGGCCGTTCCCTAAGCAGTTCTTC. Translated, it gives CSARTRAGGPFPKQFF.

Notes on this clonotype: One end of the junction does not line up with germline, which may come from a read error. The chain has TRBV7-7 and TRBJ1-4, with D possibly TRBD1 on 6 matching bases. Germline-derived CDR1 and CDR2 are SSHAT and FNYEAQ (reference sequence). The CDR3 has 15 amino acids. This CDR3 reads CASSRYTGSNEKLFF. CDR3 DNA: TGTGCTAGCAGTCGTTATACAGGGTCTAATGAAAAACTGTTTTTT.

The genes are TRBV10-3 and TRBJ2-7, with D uncertain. V was pared by 2 bases and J by 4 bases, with 6 bases between. The CDR3 loop spans 12 amino acids. The germline V gene has CDR1 ENHRY and CDR2 SYGVKD. The CDR3 loop reads CAISEPSYEQYF. The CDR3, as DNA: TGTGCCATCAGTGAGCCATCTTACGAGCAGTACTTC.